The 19 T cell receptor beta chains presented below share a single source sample, sequenced in a study of spatial heterogeneity in lung cancer. General study findings and limits: It was found that expanded intratumoral alpha and beta TCR counts tracked tumor mutation counts.

Antigens of these TCRs are unknown. A single record per CDR3 protein comes from TCRdb applying MiXCR to the 5' RACE reads. Of some 20,000 distinct CDR3 sequences listed, roughly 15% are singletons. Documented time point: sample taken at primary tumor resection. This specimen consisted of lung tumor tissue, obtained at surgery. The receptor set was obtained from a female donor with early-stage non-small cell lung cancer.

V usage is TRBV19 and J usage is TRBJ2-5, with D uncertain. The CDR3 covers 13 residues. V was clipped by 1 base and J by 1 base, with 4 bases between them. Germline V CDR1 and CDR2: LNHDA, SQIVND (reference sequence). The CDR3 coding sequence is TGTGCCAGTAGTATAGGACTCCAAGAGACCCAGTACTTC. Protein sequence: CASSIGLQETQYF.

As regards this clonotype: A read error may explain this, as a much larger clone is one base away. The chain recombines TRBV29-1 with TRBJ2-6, with D unresolved. Germline-derived CDR1 and CDR2 are SQVTM and ANQGSEA. Between the trimmed V and J ends, which lost 6 bases and 0 bases, there was a span of 9 bases. The CDR3 length is 14 residues. The CDR3 sequence is CSVTCPSGANVLTF. CDR3 bases: TGCAGCGTGACATGCCCCTCTGGGGCCAACGTCCTGACTTTC.

This clonotype turned up a few times. The rearrangement links TRBV11-1 to TRBJ2-1; 8 bases line up with TRBD2. There are 15 residues in the CDR3. From germline, CDR1 is SGHAT and CDR2 FQDESV (reference sequence). Trimming took 6 bases from V and 4 from J; bases not matched to a gene: 8. For the CDR3, the DNA is TGTGCCAGCAGTTACCGACTAGCGTCTTACAATGAGCAGTTCTTC. Protein product: CASSYRLASYNEQFF.

This clonotype appeared many times. This rearrangement joins TRBV20-1 to TRBJ2-1; the D gene is possibly TRBD2 (6 bases). This CDR3 contains 15 residues. V was shortened by 1 base and J by 7 bases, with 17 bases between the two germline ends. Germline V gene data show CDR1 as DFQATT and CDR2 as SNEGSKA (reference sequence). The CDR3 region has the DNA TGCAGTGCTAGAGGAACTAGCTCTTTACAGAATGAGCAGTTCTTC. Translating gives CSARGTSSLQNEQFF.

The chain has TRBV18 and TRBJ2-3; D unresolved. CDR3 length equals 13 residues. Germline-derived CDR1 and CDR2 are KGHSH and LQKENI. With 3 bases removed from V and 1 base from J, the gap between germline ends came to 5 bases. CDR3 nucleotide sequence: TGTGCCAGCTCACCGGCCGGCACAGATACGCAGTATTTT. Translating gives CASSPAGTDTQYF.

This clonotype was detected many times. The CDR3 nucleotides read TGTGCCAGCAGCCCCCCCGGGTTTCGGCAGTTCTTC. Encoded protein: CASSPPGFRQFF. V is TRBV11-1 and J is TRBJ2-1; no clear D gene. In germline, CDR1 is SGHAT, CDR2 FQDESV (reference sequence). V was shortened by 5 bases and J by 12 bases, with 14 bases between the two germline ends. The CDR3 covers 12 residues.

This clonotype has at least ten counts. This sequence joins TRBV19 and TRBJ2-5; TRBD1 is a possible D gene (6 bases). V lost 4 bases, J lost 4 bases, and 13 bases lay in between. The CDR3 runs to 14 residues. Germline V gives CDR1 LNHDA, CDR2 SQIVND (reference sequence). This chain's CDR3 is CASSTDSNGETQYF. DNA for the CDR3: TGTGCCAGTAGTACGGACAGCAACGGAGAGACCCAGTACTTC.

The rearrangement joins TRBV12-3 or TRBV12-4 to TRBJ2-2, with 7 bases aligning to TRBD2. This CDR3 has 15 amino acids. V was clipped by 0 bases and J by 6 bases; unmatched bases: 4. The CDR3 protein is CASSLAAGVAGELFF. Here the CDR3 DNA reads TGTGCCAGCAGTTTAGCCGCGGGAGTGGCCGGGGAGCTGTTTTTT.

At least ten counts were recorded for this clonotype. The chain uses TRBV11-3 and TRBJ2-4; perhaps TRBD1 as D (7 bases). This CDR3 contains 12 residues. The V and J ends lost 5 bases and 13 bases respectively, with 15 bases between them. The germline V gene encodes CDR1 SGHNT and CDR2 YENEEA. The CDR3 nucleotides read TGTGCCAGCAGCCTAGGGCGGGGACAGCAGTACTTC. Its translation: CASSLGRGQQYF.

This clonotype showed up many times. V usage is TRBV7-3 and J usage is TRBJ2-2; 7 nucleotides align to TRBD2. The germline V gene encodes CDR1 SGHTA and CDR2 FQGTGA. This CDR3 comprises 16 residues. V dropped 0 bases and J dropped 3; count of bases not matched to a gene: 4. CDR3 sequence: CASSLTGGSYTGELFF. CDR3 nucleotide sequence: TGTGCCAGCAGCTTAACCGGCGGGAGCTACACCGGGGAGCTGTTTTTT.

The sample holds one count of this clonotype. This chain links TRBV11-2 with TRBJ2-5, with 8 bases fitting TRBD2. V dropped 3 bases and J dropped 5; count of bases not matched to a gene: 8. Germline V gene data show CDR1 as SGHAT and CDR2 as FQNNGV. The CDR3 consists of 15 residues. CDR3 sequence reads: CASSFELSGSETQYF. The CDR3 DNA is TGTGCCAGCAGCTTCGAACTGAGCGGGAGTGAGACCCAGTACTTC.

In its sample, this clonotype ranks as medium-sized (0.01 to 0.1%). The rearrangement uses TRBV2 and TRBJ2-3; 10 bases match TRBD2. The CDR3 has 19 amino acids. With 7 bases clipped from V and 1 base from J, the junction kept 17 bases outside the gene matches. The V gene's germline CDR1 is SNHLY and CDR2 FYNNEI. In DNA, the CDR3 is TGTGCCAGCACTTTTGCCGGTACTAGCGGGGTGTCTGGCACAGATACGCAGTATTTT. This sequence encodes CASTFAGTSGVSGTDTQYF. The full variable domain, in which reference TRBV2 and TRBJ2-3 provide the parts outside the CDR3, is EPEVTQTPSHQVTQMGQEVILRCVPISNHLYFYWYRQILGQKVEFLVSFYNNEISEKSEIFDDQFSVERPDGSNFTLKIRSTKLEDSAMYFCASTFAGTSGVSGTDTQYFGPGTRLTVL.

In this sample, this clonotype turned up many times. The rearrangement joins TRBV2 to TRBJ1-2; possibly TRBD1 for D (5 bases). CDR1 is SNHLY and CDR2 is FYNNEI in the germline V gene. Deletions cut 5 bases from V and 7 bases from J, with 17 bases between. This CDR3 has 14 residues. In DNA, the CDR3 is TGTGCCAGCAGTCTCTCGAAGGGGCGGGGTGGCTACACCTTC. This translates into CASSLSKGRGGYTF.

The chain joins TRBV5-1 to TRBJ2-1; D gene ambiguous. Germline CDR1 is SGHRS and CDR2 is YFSETQ. With 5 bases removed from V and 0 bases from J, the gap between germline ends came to 12 bases. This CDR3 spans 15 amino acids. In nucleotides, the CDR3 is TGCGCCAGCAGGTCTACTTCTCGCTCCTACAATGAGCAGTTCTTC. It specifies CASRSTSRSYNEQFF.

Written as DNA, the CDR3 is TGCAGCGTTGAAAAGACCACTAGCCCTCTCTATAGCACAGATACGCAGTATTTT. It translates to CSVEKTTSPLYSTDTQYF. V and J are TRBV29-1 and TRBJ2-3; D possibly corresponds to TRBD2 (6 bases). CDR3 length: 18 residues. The V end was cut by 2 bases, the J end by 0 bases, with 21 bases between. Germline CDR1 and CDR2: SQVTM and ANQGSEA.

The chain links TRBV12-3 or TRBV12-4 to TRBJ2-3; D unresolved. CDR3 size: 12 residues. V lost 2 bases and J lost 4, with 4 bases in between. The DNA of the CDR3 is TGTGCCAGCAGTTTAAGAGCAGATACGCAGTATTTT. Its protein product is CASSLRADTQYF.

This clonotype occurred many times. The CDR3 is CASSLLAGGPSNEQFF. In DNA, the CDR3 is TGCGCCAGCAGCTTGTTAGCGGGAGGCCCCTCGAATGAGCAGTTCTTC. This chain joins TRBV5-1 and TRBJ2-1; TRBD2 matches 10 bases. The V and J ends lost 1 base and 7 bases, in that order; junction bases with no gene match: 8. This CDR3 has 16 amino acids. Germline V gives CDR1 SGHRS, CDR2 YFSETQ. The full variable domain, with the rest looked up from reference TRBV5-1 and TRBJ2-1, is KAGVTQTPRYLIKTRGQQVTLSCSPISGHRSVSWYQQTPGQGLQFLFEYFSETQRNKGNFPGRFSGRQFSNSRSEMNVSTLELGDSALYLCASSLLAGGPSNEQFFGPGTRLTVL.

Ten or more counts support this clonotype. This chain links TRBV9 with TRBJ2-2, with D maybe TRBD2 (6 bases). CDR3 length: 14 residues. Germline CDR1 SGDLS, CDR2 YYNGEE. V gave up 4 bases and J gave up 7 bases, with 14 bases separating them. For the CDR3, the DNA is TGTGCCAGCAGCCTAACTGGGGGGATCGGGGAGCTGTTTTTT. Amino acid sequence: CASSLTGGIGELFF.

There are a few counts of this clonotype. The rearrangement joins TRBV7-3 to TRBJ2-5; 7 positions agree with TRBD2. V gave up 2 bases and J gave up 4 bases; unmatched junction bases: 7. The length of the CDR3 is 15 residues. In germline, CDR1 is SGHTA, CDR2 FQGTGA. This CDR3 is CASSLWFGGRETQYF. The CDR3 nucleotides are TGTGCCAGCAGCTTATGGTTCGGGGGGAGAGAGACCCAGTACTTC.